Listed below are T cell receptor beta chains from one sample, sequenced in a study of cytomegalovirus exposure and HLA in healthy donors. Profiled with immunoSEQ multiplex PCR; TCRdb holds only in-frame clones, not every one. The table has about 200,000 clones, around 84% seen once. Source material: PBMCs. The receptors were sampled from a woman in her twenties or thirties in good health and CMV-seropositive. CDR3s include the opening cysteine and the closing phenylalanine or tryptophan. D genes are given only for firm matches. The size of a clone is reported for some rows only, either as once, few or many, or as a class for expanded clones.

>once|TRBV5-1|-|TRBJ2-5
TGCGCCAGCAGCCCGGGACTTACAGAAGAGACCCAGTACTTC
CASSPGLTEETQYF
>-|TRBV5-1|TRBD2|TRBJ2-3
TGCGCCAGCAGCACCGGACTAGCGGGGCCAGATACGCAGTATTTT
CASSTGLAGPDTQYF
>-|TRBV19|TRBD1|TRBJ2-5
TGTGCCAGTAGTGCCGGGGGACAGGACGGTAAAGAGACCCAGTACTTC
CASSAGGQDGKETQYF
>-|TRBV5-4|-|TRBJ2-3
TGTGCCAGCAGCTTGGTCCGGGGGAACACAGATACGCAGTATTTT
CASSLVRGNTDTQYF
>-|TRBV4-2|TRBD2|TRBJ2-3
TGTGCCAGCAGCCAAGTCGCGGGAGTAACTGATACGCAGTATTTT
CASSQVAGVTDTQYF
>-|TRBV29-1|TRBD1|TRBJ2-5
TGCAGCGTTGTGGGGCACACGGGACAGAATACAGAGACCCAGTACTTC
CSVVGHTGQNTETQYF
>-|TRBV7-8|TRBD2|TRBJ2-5
TGTGCCAGCAGCTCCCCCCGTGCTCCTAGCGGGAGGAGGACTCAAGAGACCCAGTACTTC
CASSSPRAPSGRRTQETQYF
>once|TRBV6-5|-|TRBJ2-1
TGTGCCAGCAGTTACTCGACAGGACTAGATCTCGAGCAGTTCTTC
CASSYSTGLDLEQFF
>-|TRBV11-3|TRBD2|TRBJ2-3
TGTGCCAGCAGCACAGCGGGAGGCCGCACAGATACGCAGTATTTT
CASSTAGGRTDTQYF
>few|TRBV5-4|TRBD2|TRBJ2-7
TGTGCCAGCAGCCCCGCTAGCGGGAGAAGCGAGCAGTACTTC
CASSPASGRSEQYF
>-|TRBV5-6|TRBD2|TRBJ2-1
TGTGCCAGCAGCTTGTTGGCGGGAGAATCCCTCTTC
CASSLLAGESLF
>once|TRBV28|-|TRBJ2-7
TGTGCCAGCAGGAGCTACTACGAGCAGTACTTC
CASRSYYEQYF
>few|TRBV9|TRBD2|TRBJ2-1
TGTGCCAGCAGCGGGGGACTAGCGCCCTACAATGAGCAGTTCTTC
CASSGGLAPYNEQFF
>-|TRBV14|-|TRBJ2-1
TGTGCCAGCAGCCAAGAAGAGACAGGCCTGAGTGAGCAGTTCTTC
CASSQEETGLSEQFF
>once|TRBV5-1|-|TRBJ1-1
TGCGCCAGCAGACCTACCCAACAGCGGGGAACTGAAGCTTTCTTT
CASRPTQQRGTEAFF
>once|TRBV5-6|TRBD2|TRBJ2-7
TGTGCCAGCAGCAAGGCGGGAGCGCGGGAGCAGTACTTC
CASSKAGAREQYF